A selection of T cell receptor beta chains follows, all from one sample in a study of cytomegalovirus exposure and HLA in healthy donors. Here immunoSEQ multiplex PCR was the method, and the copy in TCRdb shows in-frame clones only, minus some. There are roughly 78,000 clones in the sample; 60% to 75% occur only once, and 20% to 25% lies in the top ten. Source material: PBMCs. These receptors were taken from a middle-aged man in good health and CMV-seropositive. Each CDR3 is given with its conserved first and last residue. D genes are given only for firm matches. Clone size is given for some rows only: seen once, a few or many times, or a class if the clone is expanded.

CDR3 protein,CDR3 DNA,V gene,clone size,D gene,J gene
CSVGQGNYNEQFF,TGCAGCGTCGGACAGGGTAATTACAATGAGCAGTTCTTC,TRBV29-1,-,TRBD1,TRBJ2-1
CASSRQSLDYGYTF,TGCGCCAGCAGCCGACAGAGTTTGGATTATGGCTACACCTTC,TRBV5-1,-,-,TRBJ1-2
CASSLDRGSYEQYF,TGCGCCAGCAGCTTGGACAGGGGGTCCTACGAGCAGTACTTC,TRBV5-1,-,TRBD1,TRBJ2-7
CASSISTATTEQYF,TGTGCCAGTAGTATCTCGACAGCAACAACCGAGCAGTACTTC,TRBV19,-,-,TRBJ2-7
CASSPLGSGGAYEQYF,TGTGCCAGCAGTCCCCTTGGTAGCGGGGGGGCCTACGAGCAGTACTTC,TRBV27,-,TRBD2,TRBJ2-7
CASSPQPGQVRQETQYF,TGCGCCAGCAGCCCGCAACCGGGACAAGTTAGACAAGAGACCCAGTACTTC,TRBV4-1,-,-,TRBJ2-5
CASSLGQGWTEAFF,TGCGCCAGCAGCTTAGGACAGGGTTGGACTGAAGCTTTCTTT,TRBV5-1,-,TRBD1,TRBJ1-1
CASSSGQAAGNQPQHF,TGTGCCAGCAGCTCCGGACAGGCCGCGGGAAATCAGCCCCAGCATTTT,TRBV7-8,-,TRBD1,TRBJ1-5
CASIQRQKTAYEQYF,TGTGCCAGCATTCAGAGGCAGAAGACGGCCTACGAGCAGTACTTC,TRBV11-3,-,-,TRBJ2-7
CSASPGAEAFF,TGCAGTGCGTCCCCAGGGGCTGAAGCTTTCTTT,TRBV20-1,-,-,TRBJ1-1
CASSESQVGNTEAFF,TGTGCCAGCAGTGAAAGCCAGGTGGGTAACACTGAAGCTTTCTTT,TRBV2,once,-,TRBJ1-1
CSVEKSGGGEQFF,TGCAGCGTTGAAAAAAGCGGGGGGGGTGAGCAGTTCTTC,TRBV29-1,-,TRBD2,TRBJ2-1
CASSTGLNSPLHF,TGTGCCAGTAGTACAGGACTCAATTCACCCCTCCACTTT,TRBV19,-,-,TRBJ1-6
CASSSLEGTYEQYF,TGTGCCAGCAGTTCCTTGGAGGGCACCTACGAGCAGTACTTC,TRBV28,-,-,TRBJ2-7
CASSWIALDEQFF,TGCGCCAGCAGCTGGATAGCCCTCGATGAGCAGTTCTTC,TRBV5-1,-,-,TRBJ2-1
CSVVRDRGSEQYF,TGCAGCGTTGTCCGGGACAGGGGATCCGAGCAGTACTTC,TRBV29-1,-,TRBD1,TRBJ2-7
CSISRGYQETQYF,TGCAGCATATCGCGGGGGTACCAAGAGACCCAGTACTTC,TRBV29-1,-,TRBD2,TRBJ2-5
CASSQSDSENTEAFF,TGTGCCAGCAGCCAATCGGACAGTGAAAACACTGAAGCTTTCTTT,TRBV2,-,-,TRBJ1-1
CASSPGTDLSYNSPLHF,TGTGCCAGCAGCCCCGGGACAGACCTCTCCTATAATTCACCCCTCCACTTT,TRBV9,-,TRBD1,TRBJ1-6
CAWRRHSQETQYF,TGTGCCTGGAGGAGACATTCCCAAGAGACCCAGTACTTC,TRBV30,-,-,TRBJ2-5
CASSLEDSGGEQYF,TGCGCCAGCAGCTTGGAAGACAGTGGAGGGGAGCAGTACTTC,TRBV5-1,-,-,TRBJ2-7
CASSSDRGLNTGELFF,TGCGCCAGCAGCTCGGACAGGGGGTTGAACACCGGGGAGCTGTTTTTT,TRBV5-1,-,TRBD1,TRBJ2-2